This T cell receptor (beta chain) was recorded in a study of neurological immune-mediated disorders. This CDR3 comprises 15 residues. V trimming: 5 bases; J trimming: 4 bases; junction bases outside the gene matches: 8. Germline loops: CDR1 SGHNT, CDR2 YENEEA. This clonotype appeared many times. Synthesis of cDNA was performed by 5'RACE using 10-nucleotide random UMIs. TCRdb fed the 5' RACE reads into MiXCR, producing one record per CDR3 protein. The repertoire holds 70,000 or so distinct CDR3 sequences, with approximately 3.3% as singletons. The source of this sequence is a woman aged 50 to 65 with multiple sclerosis. The V gene is TRBV11-3, the J gene TRBJ2-5; 9 nucleotides match TRBD1. The sequenced sample was PBMCs. CDR3 sequence reads: CASSQGTGNSETQYF. In nucleotides, the CDR3 is TGTGCCAGCAGCCAAGGGACAGGGAATTCAGAGACCCAGTACTTC.